This TCR beta chain was observed in a study of T cell responses to AZD1222 COVID-19 vaccine (dated by TCRdb to the early 2020s). Study-level background: TCR sequencing covered approximately 230 trial participants: about 210 given two doses of AZD1222 and 26 given two doses of MenACWY control vaccine. Trial participants were enrolled into age subgroups of 18-55, 56-69 and 70-plus years, which contained about 150, 28 and 57 TCR-sequenced participants, respectively. Paper-wide results and their limitations: Only six or seven AZD1222 recipients were SARS-CoV-2 seropositive at baseline, limiting conclusions about previously exposed vaccinees. After two AZD1222 doses, both the breadth and the depth of spike-specific TCRs were significantly higher than at day 0 and than in MenACWY recipients. Reportedly, close to half of the unique spike-specific TCRs recognized epitopes lying outside the regions that are mutated in the B.1.351 and B.1.1.7 variants. Because no samples from the day 14 peak response were available, repertoires could be characterized only after the peak T cell response. The 56-69-year group was small, and its depth increase did not reach significance, likely because of low power. Participants were mostly white British, with more females than males. The authors suggested clonal diversity may have been underestimated. CD4 TCRs associated with the vaccine covered the entire spike protein, and the dominant responses were in regions 160-218 and 743-854.

Based on the germline V gene, the CDR1 and CDR2 sequences are MNHEY and SVGEGT. Deletion took 2 bases off V and 2 bases off J, with a span of 10 bases between the germline ends. Counted from cysteine to phenylalanine, this CDR3 has 14 amino acids. The DNA shown is the 42-base CDR3, in frame from base 1. The CDR3 regions of human TCRbeta chains were analyzed by immunosequencing. Turning to the authors' computational methods: Repertoire TCRs were checked for matches against a reference library of SARS-CoV-2-specific TCRs that had been generated using the MIRA antigen-specificity platform. Breadth meant the fraction of unique TCRs that were SARS-CoV-2-associated, whereas depth meant the fraction of total T cells that were SARS-CoV-2-associated. Each spike-specific TCR was assigned to its reactive spike region and to a CD4 or CD8 class using the MIRA data. Log10-transformed breadth and depth values were compared by one-way ANOVA with Sidak's multiple comparisons tests. This is the immuneACCESS table as TCRdb keeps it, with only in-frame sequences that have V and J called. A part of the clones is gone; compared with another copy, unresolved V genes explain less than half, and the rest is unexplained. Clonal size and the V and J genes are those of that table, whereas D and trimming came from the DNA. Within this sample are approximately 150,000 clones, with approximately 86% of them counted one time only. The ten most abundant clones make up approximately 5.4% of the sample.

This sample's time point label indicates: about 28 days (+/-7) after the second vaccine dose. The treatment or condition label, as the study defines it: meningococcal conjugate vaccine given as trial control. The vaccinee samples were drawn from two UK trials, COV001 and COV002, one of which was a single-blind randomized controlled phase 2/3 trial testing AZD1222 (ChAdOx1 nCoV-19) in healthy adults. For TCRbeta chain sequencing, PBMC samples were collected from trial participants at day 0 and at day 28 after the second dose. Remarks on this clone: The antigen it binds to is not known. Base quality data are lacking; no much larger clone is found one base away.

The V and J genes are TRBV6-2 or TRBV6-3 and TRBJ2-7; too little of a D gene remains to name it. Source: peripheral blood, taken 28 days after the second dose of the MenACWY control vaccine. The clonotype originates from an adult who received the MenACWY meningococcal vaccine as a control. For the CDR3, the sequence is CASSYLQVPYEQYF. The sequence in DNA is TGTGCCAGCAGTTACCTCCAGGTCCCCTACGAGCAGTACTTC.